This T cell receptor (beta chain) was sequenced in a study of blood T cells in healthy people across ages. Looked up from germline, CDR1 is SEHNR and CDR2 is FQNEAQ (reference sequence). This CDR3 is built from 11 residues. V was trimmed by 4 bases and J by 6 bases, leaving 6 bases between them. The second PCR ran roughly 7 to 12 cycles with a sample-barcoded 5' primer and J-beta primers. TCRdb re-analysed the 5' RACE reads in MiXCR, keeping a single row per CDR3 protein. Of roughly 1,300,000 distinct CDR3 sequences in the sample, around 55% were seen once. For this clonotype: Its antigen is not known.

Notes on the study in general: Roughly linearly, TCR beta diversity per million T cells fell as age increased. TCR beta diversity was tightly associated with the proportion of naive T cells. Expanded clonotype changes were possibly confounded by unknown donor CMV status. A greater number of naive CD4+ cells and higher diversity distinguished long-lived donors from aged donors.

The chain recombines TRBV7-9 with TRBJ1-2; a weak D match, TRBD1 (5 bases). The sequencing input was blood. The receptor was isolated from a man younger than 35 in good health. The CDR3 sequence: CASSYRNGYTF. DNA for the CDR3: TGTGCCAGCAGCTACAGGAATGGCTACACCTTC. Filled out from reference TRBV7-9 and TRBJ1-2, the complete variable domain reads DTGVSQNPRHKITKRGQNVTFRCDPISEHNRLYWYRQTLGQGPEFLTYFQNEAQLEKSRLLSDRFSAERPKGSFSTLEIQRTEQGDSAMYLCASSYRNGYTFGSGTRLTVV.